Following are 2 T cell receptor beta chains from one sample sequenced in a study of regulatory T cells in long-lasting Graves disease. CDR3 regions were amplified by Arm-PCR using iRepertoire HTBI primers to build TCR beta libraries. Via MiXCR, TCRdb re-called the multiplex PCR reads, giving one row per CDR3 protein. The repertoire has hundreds of thousands of distinct CDR3 sequences, approximately 12% of them found once; the top ten carry more than 8%. The time point is: newly diagnosed GD, antithyroid drugs for less than 3 months. RNA isolated from PBMCs was used to make the TCR library. These same records also appear under a second study, on T cells in Graves' hyperthyroidism and ophthalmopathy.

Specimen: peripheral blood mononuclear cells (PBMCs), collected at new diagnosis, from a patient treated with antithyroid drugs. These receptors originate from a young woman with Graves disease.

This clonotype was picked up many times. The chain couples TRBV10-3 to TRBJ1-3; no reliable D call. The CDR3 runs to 16 residues. Trimming stripped 10 bases from V and 0 bases from J, with 19 bases between. Looked up from germline, CDR1 is ENHRY and CDR2 is SYGVKD. Here the CDR3 reads CASSTSALSSGNTIYF. CDR3 sequence (DNA): TGTGCCAGCTCGACATCCGCCCTGAGCTCTGGAAACACCATATATTTT.

The J gene is TRBJ1-5, the V gene TRBV5-6; a possible D gene is TRBD1 (6 bases). Deletions cut 3 bases from V and 7 bases from J, with 8 bases between. Germline CDR1 reads SGHDT; CDR2 reads YYEEEE. CDR3 size: 12 residues. CDR3 DNA: TGTGCCAGCAGCTCCACAGGGCAGCCCCAGCATTTT. Its translation: CASSSTGQPQHF.